Each of the 19 T cell receptor beta chains below was sequenced from the same sample in a study of blood T cell repertoires in COVID-19. The repertoire was sequenced with immunoSEQ multiplex PCR; TCRdb's copy has only in-frame clones and lacks some. This table has under 300,000 clones, about 93% appearing once. What was sequenced was PBMCs or T cells enriched from blood (not recorded which). The receptors originated from a woman aged 18 to 35 who had recovered from COVID-19.

This clone was detected only once. The chain uses TRBV4-3 and TRBJ1-1, with D perhaps TRBD1 (6 bases). The CDR3 length is 14 residues. Germline-derived CDR1 and CDR2 are LGHNA and YSLEER. V lost 1 base and J lost 11, with 17 bases in between. CDR3 sequence: CASSQALDSLLAFF. In DNA, the CDR3 is TGCGCCAGCAGCCAAGCTCTGGACAGCCTCTTGGCTTTCTTT.

The chain joins TRBV28 to TRBJ2-3, with 9 nucleotides matching TRBD2. This CDR3 comprises 20 residues. With 6 bases clipped from V and 4 bases from J, the junction kept 23 bases outside the gene matches. Germline V gene lookup returns CDR1 MDHEN and CDR2 SYDVKM. CDR3 residues: CASSTYRTSVSEGLPDTQYF. The CDR3, as DNA: TGTGCCAGCAGCACTTACAGGACTAGCGTCAGTGAAGGGCTCCCAGATACGCAGTATTTT.

This rearrangement joins TRBV6-2 or TRBV6-3 to TRBJ1-1, with D hard to call. From germline, CDR1 is MNHEY and CDR2 SVGEGT. This CDR3 has 13 residues. Trimming left V 5 bases short and J 4 bases short, with 11 bases between. CDR3 region: CASSRARSTEAFF. CDR3 DNA: TGTGCCAGCAGTCGAGCTAGAAGCACTGAAGCTTTCTTT.

The CDR3 loop reads CASSFLTPGTGENEQFF. The CDR3 DNA reads TGTGCCAGCAGCTTCCTGACTCCGGGGACAGGGGAGAATGAGCAGTTCTTC. The V and J genes are TRBV7-6 and TRBJ2-1, with 10 positions matching TRBD1. The V segment lost 3 bases and the J segment 7 bases; nucleotides outside the gene matches: 12. Germline V gene lookup returns CDR1 SGHVS and CDR2 FNYEAQ. The CDR3 extends over 17 amino acids.

This chain joins TRBV4-2 and TRBJ1-4; D not certain. CDR3 length: 15 residues. Trimming stripped 0 bases from V and 8 bases from J, with 13 bases between. Per germline, CDR1 LGHNA and CDR2 YNFKEQ. In nucleotides, the CDR3 is TGTGCCAGCAGCCAAGATCTATGGGGAGGGGAAAAACTGTTTTTT. Amino acid sequence: CASSQDLWGGEKLFF.

Comments on this clone: Other DNA sequences within the sample encode an identical CDR3. The V and J genes are TRBV19 and TRBJ2-7; D possibly corresponds to TRBD1 (6 bases). V was cut by 3 bases and J by 3 bases, with 12 bases left in between. CDR1 is LNHDA, CDR2 SQIVND, per germline (reference sequence). The CDR3 is 14 residues long. CDR3 in amino acids: CASSIGGQLYEQYF. The DNA of the CDR3 is TGTGCCAGTAGTATTGGCGGACAGCTCTACGAGCAGTACTTC.

This chain uses TRBV5-1 with TRBJ2-5, with D possibly being TRBD1 (6 bases). V was trimmed by 5 bases and J by 4 bases, leaving 12 bases between them. This CDR3 is built from 13 residues. The germline gives CDR1 SGHRS, CDR2 YFSETQ. The CDR3 nucleotides are TGCGCCAGCAGGCGTCAGGGGCTAGAGACCCAGTACTTC. Protein product: CASRRQGLETQYF.

The J gene is TRBJ1-1, the V gene TRBV18; D might be TRBD1 (5 bases). Between the trimmed V and J ends, which lost 3 bases and 5 bases, there was a span of 10 bases. Germline values: CDR1 KGHSH, CDR2 LQKENI. The CDR3 is 13 residues long. The CDR3 DNA follows: TGTGCCAGCTCACCTCAAGGGGCGACTGAAGCTTTCTTT. This encodes CASSPQGATEAFF.

The chain carries TRBV5-1 and TRBJ1-6, with a weak D call TRBD1 (6 bases). Germline V gene data show CDR1 as SGHRS and CDR2 as YFSETQ. The CDR3 has 19 residues. V was trimmed by 0 bases and J by 7 bases, leaving 23 bases between them. CDR3 region: CASSLDEGHFPVPNSPLHF. In DNA form, the CDR3 reads TGCGCCAGCAGCTTGGATGAGGGACACTTCCCCGTGCCGAATTCACCCCTCCACTTT.

The gene calls are TRBV29-1 and TRBJ1-2; unclear D gene. The length of the CDR3 is 12 residues. Germline values: CDR1 SQVTM, CDR2 ANQGSEA. With 2 bases removed from V and 4 bases from J, the gap between germline ends came to 8 bases. CDR3 amino acids: CSVERLGYGYTF. The CDR3 DNA follows: TGCAGCGTTGAAAGACTGGGCTATGGCTACACCTTC. The full variable domain, with the rest looked up from reference TRBV29-1 and TRBJ1-2, is SAVISQKPSRDICQRGTSLTIQCQVDSQVTMMFWYRQQPGQSLTLIATANQGSEATYESGFVIDKFPISRPNLTFSTLTVSNMSPEDSSIYLCSVERLGYGYTFGSGTRLTVV.

The V and J genes are TRBV7-9 and TRBJ2-1, with 10 bases aligning to TRBD2. From germline, CDR1 is SEHNR and CDR2 FQNEAQ (reference sequence). The CDR3 is made up of 16 amino acids. V lost 5 bases and J lost 5; bases outside the gene matches: 9. Written as DNA, the CDR3 is TGTGCCAGCAGCCCCGCATGGACTAGCGGAAACAATGAGCAGTTCTTC. This translates into CASSPAWTSGNNEQFF.

The sample holds one count of this clone. The genes are TRBV20-1 and TRBJ1-2; no clear D. Germline V gene sequence: CDR1 DFQATT, CDR2 SNEGSKA (reference sequence). V was shortened by 5 bases and J by 5 bases, with 9 bases between the two germline ends. This CDR3 comprises 11 residues. CDR3 in DNA: TGCAGTGCTTACCGGGAGTATGGCTACACCTTC. Translated: CSAYREYGYTF.

This clone showed up just once. The gene calls are TRBV6-5 and TRBJ1-6; no definite D call. Germline V gene sequence: CDR1 MNHEY, CDR2 SVGAGI. CDR3 length: 14 amino acids. Trimming took off 8 bases at V and 1 base at J, with 9 bases between the two ends. As DNA, the CDR3 is TGTGCCAGCCGCGGGTTTTCCTATAATTCACCCCTCCACTTT. Encoded protein: CASRGFSYNSPLHF.

This CDR3 reads CASSVVQGGGEQYF. CDR3 in DNA: TGTGCCAGCAGCGTAGTCCAGGGAGGTGGCGAGCAGTACTTC. V is TRBV9 and J is TRBJ2-7; TRBD2 is a possible D gene (6 bases). Trimming took off 0 bases at V and 6 bases at J, with 13 bases between the two ends. Germline loops: CDR1 SGDLS, CDR2 YYNGEE. The CDR3 consists of 14 residues.

CDR3 in amino acids: CASSLGAGGYEQFF. CDR3 in DNA: TGCGCCAGCAGCTTGGGGGCGGGAGGATACGAGCAGTTCTTC. The gene calls are TRBV5-1 and TRBJ2-1; 8 nucleotides align to TRBD2. The CDR3 is 14 residues long. Germline V gene data show CDR1 as SGHRS and CDR2 as YFSETQ. J lost 10 bases, V lost 0 bases, and 6 bases had no gene match. Looking up the rest from reference TRBV5-1 and TRBJ2-1 gives the full variable domain: KAGVTQTPRYLIKTRGQQVTLSCSPISGHRSVSWYQQTPGQGLQFLFEYFSETQRNKGNFPGRFSGRQFSNSRSEMNVSTLELGDSALYLCASSLGAGGYEQFFGPGTRLTVL.

J is TRBJ1-1 and V is TRBV5-1; a possible D gene is TRBD1 (6 bases). V lost 4 bases, J lost 1 base, and 11 bases lay in between. Germline V gives CDR1 SGHRS, CDR2 YFSETQ. This CDR3 contains 14 residues. The CDR3 reads CASSVQQGNTEAFF. The CDR3 DNA reads as TGCGCCAGCAGCGTTCAACAGGGGAACACTGAAGCTTTCTTT.

The chain combines TRBV29-1 with TRBJ1-2; 9 bases align to TRBD1. Trimming removed 1 base from V and 6 bases from J; junction bases left unmatched: 6. Germline V gene lookup returns CDR1 SQVTM and CDR2 ANQGSEA. The CDR3 runs 14 residues. The CDR3 region has the DNA TGCAGCGTTGAAGGCAGGACAGGGGTGGATGGCTACACCTTC. This codes for CSVEGRTGVDGYTF. The whole variable domain, remainder taken from reference TRBV29-1 and TRBJ1-2, is SAVISQKPSRDICQRGTSLTIQCQVDSQVTMMFWYRQQPGQSLTLIATANQGSEATYESGFVIDKFPISRPNLTFSTLTVSNMSPEDSSIYLCSVEGRTGVDGYTFGSGTRLTVV.

The chain links TRBV28 to TRBJ1-2; no clear D. The germline gives CDR1 MDHEN, CDR2 SYDVKM. This CDR3 contains 13 residues. V was cut by 3 bases and J by 5 bases, with 10 bases left in between. CDR3 region: CASSFSRRYGYTF. CDR3 coding DNA: TGTGCCAGCAGTTTTTCCCGCCGGTATGGCTACACCTTC.

The J gene is TRBJ1-1, the V gene TRBV5-4; D remains ambiguous. Germline assignment: CDR1 SGHNT and CDR2 YYREEE (reference sequence). This CDR3 is built from 15 residues. Trimming stripped 4 bases from V and 1 base from J, with 14 bases between. DNA for the CDR3: TGTGCCAGCAGCCCTTCTCCCCTTTGGAACACTGAAGCTTTCTTT. Amino acids: CASSPSPLWNTEAFF.